Below are 5 T cell receptor beta chains sequenced from a single sample in a study of blood T cell repertoires in COVID-19. Using immunoSEQ multiplex PCR, the repertoire was profiled, and TCRdb retains in-frame clones only, with some absent. The data show more than 250,000 clones, 90% seen once. Sequences were obtained from peripheral blood. The receptors stem from a woman aged 45-60 years with COVID-19, enrolled during active disease.

V gene TRBV19 combines with J gene TRBJ2-1, with a possible D match to TRBD2 (5 bases). The CDR3 is 13 amino acids. Between the trimmed V and J ends, which lost 6 bases and 7 bases, there was a span of 13 bases. CDR1 and CDR2 (germline): LNHDA, SQIVND (reference sequence). The CDR3 sequence: CASRTHSGNEQFF. For the CDR3, the DNA is TGTGCCAGTAGGACACATTCGGGGAATGAGCAGTTCTTC.

The J gene is TRBJ1-1, the V gene TRBV5-8, with D possibly TRBD1 on 5 matching bases. Trimming shortened V by 7 bases and J by 4 bases, and 23 bases separated the two germline ends. Per the germline V gene, CDR1 is SGHTS and CDR2 is YDEGEE. The CDR3 totals 16 residues. DNA of the CDR3: TGTGCCAGCTCCCCCCCCCGGGGGTGGGGGACCACTGAAGCTTTCTTT. Encoded protein: CASSPPRGWGTTEAFF. Variable domain in full (rest from reference TRBV5-8 and TRBJ1-1): EAGVTQSPTHLIKTRGQQATLRCSPISGHTSVYWYQQALGLGLQFLLWYDEGEERNRGNFPPRFSGRQFPNYSSELNVNALELEDSALYLCASSPPRGWGTTEAFFGQGTRLTVV.

This clone was seen once. This chain links TRBV7-2 with TRBJ1-4; the D is unclear. This CDR3 has 15 amino acids. The germline V and J ends were trimmed by 4 bases and 4 bases, with 13 bases remaining between them. Germline loops: CDR1 SGHTA, CDR2 FQGNSA. Here the CDR3 reads CASSSYGQINEKLFF. CDR3 DNA sequence: TGTGCCAGCAGCTCCTATGGGCAGATTAATGAAAAACTGTTTTTT.

The chain is built from TRBV10-3 and TRBJ1-4, with 10 bases identical to TRBD1. V lost 9 bases and J lost 6; bases outside the gene matches: 7. This CDR3 has 14 residues. Per the germline V gene, CDR1 is ENHRY and CDR2 is SYGVKD. CDR3 region: CAIKPGTGDEKLFF. Written as DNA, the CDR3 is TGTGCCATAAAGCCCGGGACAGGGGATGAAAAACTGTTTTTT.

The chain joins TRBV19 to TRBJ1-6; D is uncertain. This CDR3 is built from 14 residues. Germline V gives CDR1 LNHDA, CDR2 SQIVND (reference sequence). Trimming left V 1 base short and J 8 bases short, with 9 bases between. The CDR3, as DNA: TGTGCCAGTAGTATAGGGCAGAGGGATTCACCCCTCCACTTT. Protein: CASSIGQRDSPLHF.